A single T cell receptor beta chain is shown here with its context. Its cognate antigen is unknown. The PCR employed 60 Vbeta primers together with 13 Jbeta primers. Generated by immunoSEQ multiplex PCR, the TCRdb table keeps only in-frame clones and is missing some. The data contain about 160,000 clones, 82% of them singletons. Germline trimming cut 3 bases from V and 5 bases from J; bases unmatched to any gene: 4. CDR1 and CDR2 from the germline V gene are SGHRS and YFSETQ. This CDR3 has 13 residues. The data are from a study of cytomegalovirus exposure and HLA in healthy donors. Study findings and constraints: On later analysis, the bulk of CMV-associated TCR beta chains appeared to be HLA-restricted.

This clonotype was sampled from a girl aged 10 to 17 in good health and CMV-seropositive. Sequenced sample: PBMCs. This chain links TRBV5-1 with TRBJ1-1; 7 bases are a match to TRBD1. Written as DNA, the CDR3 is TGCGCCAGCAGCTCGACGACAGGGACTGAAGCTTTCTTT. This gives the protein CASSSTTGTEAFF.